Listed below are T cell receptor beta chains from one sample, sequenced in a study of blood T cells in healthy people across ages. TCRdb processed the 5' RACE reads anew with MiXCR; each CDR3 protein has one entry. The sample yields about 1.8 million distinct CDR3 sequences, around half seen once. The material sequenced was blood. These receptor sequences come from a woman aged 40 to 55 in good health. The CDR3 runs from the conserved cysteine through the conserved F or W. Each record gives: D gene, J gene, V gene, clone size, CDR3 protein, CDR3 DNA. A D gene is named only where the DNA matches it firmly. Only some rows state a clone size, as once, few, many or a class for expanded clones.

TRBD1	TRBJ1-2	TRBV6-1	once	CASRTGGQTNYGYTF	TGTGCCAGCAGGACAGGGGGCCAAACTAACTATGGCTACACCTTC
NA	TRBJ2-1	TRBV10-3	NA	CAISEGQKNEQFF	TGTGCCATCAGTGAGGGACAGAAGAATGAGCAGTTCTTC
NA	TRBJ2-7	TRBV5-1	few	CASSFTRDTSSYEQYF	TGCGCCAGCAGCTTTACCCGGGACACGAGCTCCTACGAGCAGTACTTC
NA	TRBJ1-1	TRBV20-1	NA	CSAPSRGSTEAFF	TGCAGTGCCCCTTCCCGGGGCAGCACTGAAGCTTTCTTT
NA	TRBJ2-1	TRBV11-3	NA	CASSLGGLQGYNEQFF	TGTGCCAGCAGCTTAGGAGGTCTCCAGGGCTACAATGAGCAGTTCTTC
TRBD2	TRBJ2-1	TRBV7-9	NA	CASSMASGGPNEQFF	TGTGCCAGCAGCATGGCTAGCGGGGGGCCGAATGAGCAGTTCTTC
NA	TRBJ2-4	TRBV4-3	NA	CASSQPGPIIAKNIQYF	TGCGCCAGCAGCCAACCCGGACCCATTATAGCCAAAAACATTCAGTACTTC
TRBD1	TRBJ2-2	TRBV28	NA	CASRGQGGFTGELFF	TGTGCCAGCAGGGGACAGGGAGGATTCACCGGGGAGCTGTTTTTT
NA	TRBJ1-2	TRBV29-1	NA	CSVEEGPGDYYGYTF	TGCAGCGTTGAAGAGGGGCCAGGGGACTACTATGGCTACACCTTC
NA	TRBJ2-2	TRBV5-1	NA	CASSFDRIGTGELFF	TGCGCCAGCAGCTTCGACAGGATTGGCACCGGGGAGCTGTTTTTT
NA	TRBJ2-1	TRBV28	few	CASSHTGLVRSAEQFF	TGTGCCAGCAGTCATACGGGGTTGGTCAGGTCCGCTGAGCAGTTCTTC
TRBD2	TRBJ2-3	TRBV9	NA	CASSVGGSGGPRIDTQYF	TGTGCCAGCAGCGTAGGAGGTAGCGGGGGGCCCAGGATAGATACGCAGTATTTT
TRBD1	TRBJ2-7	TRBV7-9	few	CASSTRDRVYEQYF	TGTGCCAGCAGCACCCGGGACAGGGTATACGAGCAGTACTTC
TRBD1	TRBJ2-7	TRBV12-3/TRBV12-4	few	CASSLTQGAREQYF	TGTGCCAGCAGCCTTACTCAGGGGGCGCGGGAGCAGTACTTC
NA	TRBJ2-7	TRBV7-8	few	CASSPVGRGRGIGKFEQYF	TGTGCCAGCAGCCCAGTGGGCCGGGGGCGAGGTATAGGGAAATTCGAGCAGTACTTC
TRBD1	TRBJ1-4	TRBV10-3	NA	CAISENRQGYGGEKLFF	TGTGCCATCAGTGAGAATCGACAGGGATATGGTGGTGAAAAACTGTTTTTT
TRBD1	TRBJ2-7	TRBV7-2	NA	CASSRQGGDEQYF	TGTGCCAGCAGTCGACAGGGTGGGGACGAGCAGTACTTC
TRBD2	TRBJ2-1	TRBV2	NA	CASSGASGRRNEQFF	TGTGCCAGCAGTGGTGCTAGCGGGAGACGTAATGAGCAGTTCTTC
NA	TRBJ1-1	TRBV4-2	NA	CASSQEGEGLGNTEAFF	TGTGCCAGCAGCCAAGAAGGGGAGGGTTTGGGGAACACTGAAGCTTTCTTT
NA	TRBJ1-6	TRBV14	NA	CASSQDFGVGNSPLHF	TGTGCCAGCAGCCAAGATTTTGGGGTGGGGAATTCACCCCTCCACTTT
NA	TRBJ1-5	TRBV7-6	NA	CASSLTDGWPQHF	TGTGCCAGCAGCTTAACGGACGGGTGGCCCCAGCATTTT
NA	TRBJ1-2	TRBV4-2	once	CASSPATGSGYTF	TGTGCCAGCAGCCCGGCTACAGGGAGCGGCTACACCTTC
NA	TRBJ2-7	TRBV29-1	few	CSVEGSETYEQYF	TGCAGCGTTGAAGGCTCTGAGACCTACGAGCAGTACTTC
NA	TRBJ1-6	TRBV6-2/TRBV6-3	NA	CASTRTLQDSPLHF	TGTGCCAGCACCCGAACTTTACAGGATTCACCCCTCCACTTT
NA	TRBJ2-1	TRBV4-2	NA	CASSQVEGSSYNEQFF	TGTGCCAGCAGCCAAGTGGAGGGGAGCTCCTACAATGAGCAGTTCTTC
TRBD2	TRBJ2-3	TRBV7-2	few	CASLTGTSGFTDTQYF	TGTGCCAGCCTAACAGGGACTAGCGGATTCACAGATACGCAGTATTTT
NA	TRBJ2-7	TRBV6-2/TRBV6-3	few	CASSYLTAYEQYF	TGTGCCAGCAGTTACTTGACAGCCTACGAGCAGTACTTC
TRBD1	TRBJ2-7	TRBV10-3	few	CAISESPQGAGEQYF	TGTGCCATCAGTGAGTCCCCACAGGGGGCAGGGGAGCAGTACTTC
NA	TRBJ2-2	TRBV7-2	NA	CASSPHPSGSGELFF	TGTGCCAGCAGCCCCCACCCTTCAGGGTCCGGGGAGCTGTTTTTT
NA	TRBJ2-7	TRBV7-2	NA	CASSASAYYEQYF	TGTGCCAGCAGCGCGTCCGCCTACTACGAGCAGTACTTC
NA	TRBJ2-3	TRBV2	NA	CASSEAGNTQYF	TGTGCCAGCAGTGAAGCGGGGAATACGCAGTATTTT
NA	TRBJ1-2	TRBV7-3	NA	CASSLTPGVDGYTF	TGTGCCAGCAGCTTAACGCCAGGAGTGGATGGCTACACCTTC
NA	TRBJ1-5	TRBV12-3/TRBV12-4	NA	CASRIFSNQPQHF	TGTGCCAGCCGGATTTTTAGCAATCAGCCCCAGCATTTT
TRBD1	TRBJ2-3	TRBV11-2	NA	CASSMDRVSTDTQYF	TGTGCCAGCAGCATGGACAGGGTTAGCACAGATACGCAGTATTTT
TRBD1	TRBJ2-5	TRBV20-1	NA	CSARVRGRGSQTQYF	TGCAGTGCTAGAGTCAGGGGGCGCGGGTCCCAGACCCAGTACTTC
TRBD1	TRBJ2-5	TRBV7-2	NA	CASSLDVLAGGAETQYF	TGTGCCAGCAGCTTAGACGTCTTGGCAGGGGGTGCGGAGACCCAGTACTTC
NA	TRBJ2-3	TRBV7-2	NA	CASSYSVGRPDTQYF	TGTGCCAGCAGTTATTCTGTGGGACGACCAGATACGCAGTATTTT
TRBD2	TRBJ2-1	TRBV7-2	NA	CASSRPSGGVYNEQFF	TGTGCCAGCAGCAGACCGAGCGGGGGGGTCTACAATGAGCAGTTCTTC
NA	TRBJ1-1	TRBV2	NA	CASAMDLPPEAFF	TGTGCCAGCGCGATGGACCTACCCCCTGAAGCTTTCTTT
NA	TRBJ2-5	TRBV6-5	NA	CASSYILEGVETQYF	TGTGCCAGCAGTTACATATTAGAGGGTGTAGAGACCCAGTACTTC